A single sample is the source of the 19 T cell receptor beta chains below, sequenced in a study of cytomegalovirus exposure and HLA in healthy donors. Amplification used 60 Vbeta primers and 13 Jbeta primers. Generated by immunoSEQ multiplex PCR, the TCRdb table keeps only in-frame clones and is missing some. The sample lists hundreds of thousands of clones, more than 70% occurring once. The sequenced sample consisted of PBMCs. These receptors were collected from a boy younger than 18 in good health and CMV-seronegative.

The gene calls are TRBV5-1 and TRBJ2-1; D gene ambiguous. This CDR3 has 16 residues. CDR1 and CDR2 (germline): SGHRS, YFSETQ. V was shortened by 2 bases and J by 0 bases, with 12 bases between the two germline ends. The chain's CDR3 is CASSLRLESSYNEQFF. The CDR3 region has the DNA TGCGCCAGCAGCTTAAGGCTAGAGAGCTCCTACAATGAGCAGTTCTTC.

The J gene is TRBJ1-1, the V gene TRBV2; TRBD1 matches at 8 bases. Germline CDR1 reads SNHLY; CDR2 reads FYNNEI. Losses at the gene ends were 7 bases for V and 10 bases for J; bases not matched to a gene: 11. The CDR3 spans 13 residues. This CDR3 is CASTLTDRDGAFF. The DNA for the CDR3 is TGTGCCAGCACCCTAACGGACAGGGATGGAGCTTTCTTT.

The CDR3 DNA reads as TGTGCCAGCAGCTTGGCGACAGGGTTACAGGGTGACTACACCTTC. It specifies CASSLATGLQGDYTF. This chain connects TRBV5-5 to TRBJ1-2; the match to TRBD1 covers 7 bases. J gave up 10 bases and V 0 bases, and 12 bases lay outside the gene matches. CDR3 length: 15 amino acids. The V gene's germline CDR1 is SGHKS and CDR2 YYEKEE (reference sequence).

V and J are TRBV6-5 and TRBJ2-5; TRBD2 aligns across 12 bases. The CDR3 length is 14 residues. V was pared by 11 bases and J by 4 bases, with 8 bases of the junction left unmatched. Germline loops: CDR1 MNHEY, CDR2 SVGAGI. The CDR3 coding sequence is TGTGCCTCACGAACTAGCGGGAGGACAGAGACCCAGTACTTC. It translates to CASRTSGRTETQYF.

This chain connects TRBV7-6 to TRBJ2-5; TRBD2 agrees at 12 bases. With V trimmed by 5 bases and J by 1 base, 5 bases remained unmatched. This CDR3 contains 16 residues. Germline V CDR1 and CDR2: SGHVS, FNYEAQ. The CDR3 sequence: CASSLLAGGVQETQYF. The DNA of the CDR3 is TGTGCCAGCAGCCTCCTAGCGGGAGGGGTCCAAGAGACCCAGTACTTC.

The V call is TRBV27, the J call TRBJ2-7, with D perhaps TRBD1 (6 bases). CDR1 is MNHEY and CDR2 is SMNVEV in the germline V gene (reference sequence). Trimming pared 2 bases from V and 3 bases from J, leaving 14 bases between. The CDR3 contains 15 residues. The CDR3 nucleotides read TGTGCCAGCAGTTTAAGTCAGGGGCGTATCTACGAGCAGTACTTC. Translation gives CASSLSQGRIYEQYF.

The chain is built from TRBV2 and TRBJ1-2; D might be TRBD1 (6 bases). Trimming pared 8 bases from V and 7 bases from J, leaving 14 bases between. In germline, CDR1 is SNHLY, CDR2 FYNNEI. The CDR3 runs to 12 residues. CDR3 sequence: CASWGGGGGYTF. DNA for the CDR3: TGTGCCAGCTGGGGGGGCGGGGGTGGCTACACCTTC.

This clone was counted a single time. The chain couples TRBV7-2 to TRBJ2-5, with D unclear. The V gene's germline CDR1 is SGHTA and CDR2 FQGNSA. The CDR3 extends over 13 amino acids. V was cut by 3 bases and J by 4 bases, with 9 bases left in between. The CDR3 spells CASSLRFGETQYF. DNA of the CDR3: TGTGCCAGCAGCTTGCGTTTCGGAGAGACCCAGTACTTC.

The chain is built from TRBV10-1 and TRBJ2-7; 7 nucleotides line up with TRBD1. Germline CDR1 WNHNN, CDR2 SYGVQD (reference sequence). This CDR3 has 13 amino acids. V gave up 4 bases and J gave up 6 bases; unmatched junction bases: 6. The CDR3 spells CASSVVAGGEQYF. The CDR3 nucleotides read TGCGCCAGCAGTGTGGTCGCAGGGGGCGAGCAGTACTTC.

The chain recombines TRBV27 with TRBJ2-7; the match to TRBD2 covers 10 bases. V gave up 9 bases and J gave up 7 bases; unmatched junction bases: 15. This CDR3 is built from 15 residues. CDR1 and CDR2 from the germline V gene are MNHEY and SMNVEV (reference sequence). In DNA form, the CDR3 reads TGTGCCAGTACCTCTCTAGCGGGAGTTATAGAAGAGCAGTACTTC. Residues: CASTSLAGVIEEQYF.

The V call is TRBV11-2, the J call TRBJ2-7; D is unresolved. Trimming cost V 1 base and J 6 bases, with 10 bases left between them. CDR1 and CDR2 from the germline V gene are SGHAT and FQNNGV. The CDR3 is 13 residues long. CDR3 DNA: TGTGCCAGCAGCTTAGTTCCCTCTCCCGAGCAGTACTTC. As protein: CASSLVPSPEQYF.

This chain links TRBV5-1 with TRBJ2-2, with 8 bases identical to TRBD1. With V trimmed by 2 bases and J by 7 bases, 10 bases remained unmatched. The CDR3 totals 16 residues. CDR1 is SGHRS and CDR2 is YFSETQ in the germline V gene. CDR3 coding DNA: TGCGCCAGCAGCTTCTCGGGCAGGGGGCACAGCGGGGAGCTGTTTTTT. Residues: CASSFSGRGHSGELFF. The full variable domain, in which reference TRBV5-1 and TRBJ2-2 provide the parts outside the CDR3, is KAGVTQTPRYLIKTRGQQVTLSCSPISGHRSVSWYQQTPGQGLQFLFEYFSETQRNKGNFPGRFSGRQFSNSRSEMNVSTLELGDSALYLCASSFSGRGHSGELFFGEGSRLTVL.

The chain is built from TRBV11-3 and TRBJ2-7, with D perhaps matching TRBD1 (5 bases). V lost 2 bases and J 2 bases, leaving 7 bases between the germline ends. The CDR3 loop spans 13 amino acids. Germline CDR1 reads SGHNT; CDR2 reads YENEEA. The CDR3 bases are TGTGCCAGCAGCTTACCCAGGGCCTACGAGCAGTACTTC. It specifies CASSLPRAYEQYF.

The V gene is TRBV2, the J gene TRBJ2-5, with TRBD1 identical over 10 bases. With the DNA end fitting TRBJ2-7 better, the J assignment may be wrong. The CDR3 is made up of 15 amino acids. Germline V lookup: CDR1 SNHLY, CDR2 FYNNEI. CDR3 protein: CASSELTGGLYEQYF. In DNA form, the CDR3 reads TGTGCCAGCAGTGAGCTGACAGGGGGCCTCTACGAGCAGTACTTC.

The V and J genes are TRBV5-6 and TRBJ1-3, with 10 bases that match TRBD1. Germline V gene sequence: CDR1 SGHDT, CDR2 YYEEEE. CDR3 length: 14 amino acids. J lost 1 base, V lost 7 bases, and 2 bases had no gene match. For the CDR3, the DNA is TGTGCCAGCGGGGGACAGGGGTCTGGAAACACCATATATTTT. This encodes CASGGQGSGNTIYF.

The chain joins TRBV11-2 to TRBJ1-2; maybe TRBD1 (6 bases). The CDR3 contains 14 residues. CDR1 and CDR2 from the germline V gene are SGHAT and FQNNGV. The V end was cut by 1 base, the J end by 4 bases, with 10 bases between. Here the CDR3 reads CASSLGQGIYGYTF. DNA for the CDR3: TGTGCCAGCAGCTTAGGTCAGGGGATCTATGGCTACACCTTC.

This clone was counted only a few times. This chain joins TRBV5-1 and TRBJ2-1, with 10 positions matching TRBD2. The CDR3 loop spans 15 amino acids. The ends lost 3 bases at V and 4 bases at J; junction bases unmatched: 4. CDR1 and CDR2 (germline): SGHRS, YFSETQ. The CDR3 region is CASSSGTSEYNEQFF. Written as DNA, the CDR3 is TGCGCCAGCAGCTCCGGGACTAGCGAGTACAATGAGCAGTTCTTC.

This clone was counted a few times. V and J are TRBV12-2 and TRBJ2-6; the table calls TRBD2, which could not be checked here. TRBV12-2 is flagged as a pseudogene. The CDR3 length is 19 residues. CDR3 sequence: CASRWEGTSVYSGANVLTF. The CDR3 bases are TGTGCAAGTCGCTGGGAAGGGACTAGCGTTTACTCTGGGGCCAACGTCCTGACTTTC.

V usage is TRBV6-1 and J usage is TRBJ1-4; D uncertain. V lost 5 bases to trimming and J lost 0 bases, with 10 bases between them. This CDR3 has 15 amino acids. The V gene's germline CDR1 is MNHNS and CDR2 SASEGT. CDR3: CASSSSSATNEKLFF. CDR3 DNA: TGTGCCAGCAGTTCTTCCAGCGCAACTAATGAAAAACTGTTTTTT.